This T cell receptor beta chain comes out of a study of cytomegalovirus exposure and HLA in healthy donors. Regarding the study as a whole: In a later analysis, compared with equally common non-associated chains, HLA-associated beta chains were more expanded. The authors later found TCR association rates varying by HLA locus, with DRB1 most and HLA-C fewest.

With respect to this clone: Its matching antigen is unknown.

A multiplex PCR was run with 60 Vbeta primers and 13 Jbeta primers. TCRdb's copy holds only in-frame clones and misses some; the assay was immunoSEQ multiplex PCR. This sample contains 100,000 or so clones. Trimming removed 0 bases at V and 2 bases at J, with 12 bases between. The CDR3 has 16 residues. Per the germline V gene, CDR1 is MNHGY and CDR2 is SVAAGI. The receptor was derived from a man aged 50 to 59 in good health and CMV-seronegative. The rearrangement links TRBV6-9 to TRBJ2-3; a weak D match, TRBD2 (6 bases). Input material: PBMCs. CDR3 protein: CASSYSGRGNTDTQYF. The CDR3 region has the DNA TGTGCCAGCAGTTATTCAGGGCGGGGCAACACAGATACGCAGTATTTT.